The clone carrying this TCR beta chain was recorded a few times. Its antigen is not known. TCRdb analysed the 5' RACE reads with MiXCR anew, one entry per CDR3 protein. The table includes fewer than 450,000 distinct CDR3 sequences, about 24% detected once. These data are taken from a study of T-cell memory formation after mild COVID-19. Study-level points and caveats: Cross-reactive memory appears to have joined, as suggested by some responding clones showing up in pre-infection memory.

V lost 7 bases, J lost 2 bases, and 11 bases lay in between. This CDR3 comprises 14 residues. CDR1 and CDR2 from the germline V gene are KGHDR and SFDVKD. This receptor was identified in an adult woman who had mild COVID-19 (a few samples of this study predate the infection). Cell type and time point are not known. The specimen sequenced was PBMCs or a T cell subset sorted from them (not recorded which). The rearrangement joins TRBV24-1 to TRBJ1-5; D not certain. The CDR3 sequence is CATRVKGGNQPQHF. CDR3 sequence (DNA): TGTGCCACCAGAGTGAAAGGTGGCAATCAGCCCCAGCATTTT.